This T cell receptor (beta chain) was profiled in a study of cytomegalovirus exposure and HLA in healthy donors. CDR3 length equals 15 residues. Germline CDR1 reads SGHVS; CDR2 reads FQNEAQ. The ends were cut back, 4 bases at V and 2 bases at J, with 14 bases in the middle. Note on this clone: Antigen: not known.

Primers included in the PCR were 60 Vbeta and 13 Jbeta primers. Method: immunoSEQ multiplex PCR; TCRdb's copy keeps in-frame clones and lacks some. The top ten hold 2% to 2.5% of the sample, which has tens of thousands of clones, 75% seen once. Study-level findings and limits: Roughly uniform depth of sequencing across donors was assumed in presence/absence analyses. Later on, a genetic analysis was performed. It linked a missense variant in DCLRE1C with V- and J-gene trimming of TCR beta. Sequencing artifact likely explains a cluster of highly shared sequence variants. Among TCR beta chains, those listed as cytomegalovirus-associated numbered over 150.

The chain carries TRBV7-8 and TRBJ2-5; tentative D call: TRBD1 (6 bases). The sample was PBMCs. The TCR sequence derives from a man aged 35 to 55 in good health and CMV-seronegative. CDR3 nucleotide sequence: TGTGCCAGCAGCTCCAAATTTCAGGGGCAAGAGACCCAGTACTTC. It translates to CASSSKFQGQETQYF.